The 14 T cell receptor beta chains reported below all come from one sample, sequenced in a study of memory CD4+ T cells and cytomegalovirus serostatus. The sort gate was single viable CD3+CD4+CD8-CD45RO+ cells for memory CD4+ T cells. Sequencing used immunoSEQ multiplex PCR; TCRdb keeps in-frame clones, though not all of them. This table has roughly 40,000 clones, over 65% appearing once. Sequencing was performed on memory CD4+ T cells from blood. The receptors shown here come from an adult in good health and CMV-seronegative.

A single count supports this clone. Here the CDR3 DNA reads TGTGCCAGCAGTAACAGGGCCGGGGAGCTGTTTTTT. Translation: CASSNRAGELFF. J is TRBJ2-2 and V is TRBV11-2, with D possibly being TRBD1 (6 bases). Germline V gives CDR1 SGHAT, CDR2 FQNNGV. Trimming shortened V by 6 bases and J by 6 bases, and 8 bases separated the two germline ends. CDR3 length: 12 amino acids.

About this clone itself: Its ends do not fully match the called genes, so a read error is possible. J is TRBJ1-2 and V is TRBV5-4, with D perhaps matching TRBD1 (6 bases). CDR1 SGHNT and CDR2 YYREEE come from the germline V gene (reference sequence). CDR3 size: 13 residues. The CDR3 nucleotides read TGTGCCAGCAGGTTGGACAGCCTCTATGGCTACACCTTC. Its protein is CASRLDSLYGYTF. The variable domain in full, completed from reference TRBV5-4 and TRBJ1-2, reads ETGVTQSPTHLIKTRGQQVTLRCSSQSGHNTVSWYQQALGQGPQFIFQYYREEENGRGNFPPRFSGLQFPNYSSELNVNALELDDSALYLCASRLDSLYGYTFGSGTRLTVV.

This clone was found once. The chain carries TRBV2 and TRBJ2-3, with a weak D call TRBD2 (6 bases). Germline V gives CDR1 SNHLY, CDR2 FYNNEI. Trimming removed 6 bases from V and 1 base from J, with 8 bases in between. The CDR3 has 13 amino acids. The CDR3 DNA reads TGTGCCAGCAGAGGGACTGGCACAGATACGCAGTATTTT. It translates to CASRGTGTDTQYF.

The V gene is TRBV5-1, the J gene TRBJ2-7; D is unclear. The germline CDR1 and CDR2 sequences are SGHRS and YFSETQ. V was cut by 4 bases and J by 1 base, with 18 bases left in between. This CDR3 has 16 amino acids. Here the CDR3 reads CASSPRSGFASYEQYF. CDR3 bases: TGCGCCAGCAGCCCCCGATCCGGCTTTGCTTCCTACGAGCAGTACTTC.

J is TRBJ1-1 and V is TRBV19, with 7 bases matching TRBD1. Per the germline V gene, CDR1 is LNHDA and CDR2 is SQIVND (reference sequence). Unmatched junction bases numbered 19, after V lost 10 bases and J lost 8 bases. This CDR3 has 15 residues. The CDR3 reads CATKPGTVDGREAFF. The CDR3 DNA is TGTGCCACAAAACCCGGGACAGTAGACGGCAGGGAAGCTTTCTTT.

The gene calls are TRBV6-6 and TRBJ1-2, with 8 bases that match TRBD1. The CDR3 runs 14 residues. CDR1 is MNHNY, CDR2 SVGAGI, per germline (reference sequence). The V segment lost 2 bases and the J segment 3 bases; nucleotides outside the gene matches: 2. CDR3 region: CASSYGQGDYGYTF. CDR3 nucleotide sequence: TGTGCCAGCAGTTACGGACAGGGAGACTATGGCTACACCTTC.

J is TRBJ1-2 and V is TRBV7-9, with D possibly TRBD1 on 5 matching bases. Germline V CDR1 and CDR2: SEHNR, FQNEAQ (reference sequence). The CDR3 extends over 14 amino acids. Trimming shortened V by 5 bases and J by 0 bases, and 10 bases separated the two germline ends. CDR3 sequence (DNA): TGTGCCAGCAGCCCAGGGATAGCTAACTATGGCTACACCTTC. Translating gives CASSPGIANYGYTF.

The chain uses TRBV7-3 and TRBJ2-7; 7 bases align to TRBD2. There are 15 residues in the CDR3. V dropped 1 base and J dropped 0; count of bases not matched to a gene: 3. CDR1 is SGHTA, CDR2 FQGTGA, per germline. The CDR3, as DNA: TGTGCCAGCAGCTTAAACGGCGGGAGCTCCTACGAGCAGTACTTC. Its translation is CASSLNGGSSYEQYF.

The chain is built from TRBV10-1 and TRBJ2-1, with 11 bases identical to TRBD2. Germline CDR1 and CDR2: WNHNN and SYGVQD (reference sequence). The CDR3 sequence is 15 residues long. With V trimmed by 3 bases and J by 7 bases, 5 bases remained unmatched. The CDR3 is CASSDFSGGVNEQFF. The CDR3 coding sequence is TGCGCCAGCAGTGATTTTAGCGGGGGGGTAAATGAGCAGTTCTTC.

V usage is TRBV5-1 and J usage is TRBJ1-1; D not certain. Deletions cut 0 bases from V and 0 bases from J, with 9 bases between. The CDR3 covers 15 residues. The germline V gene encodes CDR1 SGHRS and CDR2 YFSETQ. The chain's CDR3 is CASSLGASMNTEAFF. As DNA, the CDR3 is TGCGCCAGCAGCTTGGGGGCCAGCATGAACACTGAAGCTTTCTTT.

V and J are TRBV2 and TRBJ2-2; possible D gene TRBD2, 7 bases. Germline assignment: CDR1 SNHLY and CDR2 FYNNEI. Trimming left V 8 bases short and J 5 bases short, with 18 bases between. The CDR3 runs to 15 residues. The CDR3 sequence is CASFLGGALTGELFF. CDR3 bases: TGTGCCAGCTTTCTGGGGGGGGCCTTGACCGGGGAGCTGTTTTTT.

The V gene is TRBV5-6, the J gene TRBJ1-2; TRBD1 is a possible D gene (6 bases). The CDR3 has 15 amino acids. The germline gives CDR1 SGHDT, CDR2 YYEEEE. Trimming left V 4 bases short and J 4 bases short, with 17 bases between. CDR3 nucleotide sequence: TGTGCCAGCAGCCCCCCCCTGGGGGGCAGCTATGGCTACACCTTC. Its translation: CASSPPLGGSYGYTF.

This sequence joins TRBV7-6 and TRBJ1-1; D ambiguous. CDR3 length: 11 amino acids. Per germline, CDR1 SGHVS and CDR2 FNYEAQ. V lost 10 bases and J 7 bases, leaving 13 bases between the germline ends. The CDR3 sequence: CAIHTPLEAFF. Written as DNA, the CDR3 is TGTGCCATCCACACACCACTTGAAGCTTTCTTT.

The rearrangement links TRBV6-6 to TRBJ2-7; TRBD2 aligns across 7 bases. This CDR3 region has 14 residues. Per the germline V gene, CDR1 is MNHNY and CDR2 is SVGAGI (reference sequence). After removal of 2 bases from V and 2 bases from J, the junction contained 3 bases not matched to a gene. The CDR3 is CASSYRGGPYEQYF. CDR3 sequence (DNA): TGTGCCAGCAGTTACCGGGGAGGGCCCTACGAGCAGTACTTC.